This is a list of T cell receptor beta chains from one sample in a study of blood T cells in healthy people across ages. Each CDR3 protein is one row after TCRdb ran MiXCR on the 5' RACE reads. Among around 1,000,000 distinct CDR3 sequences listed, approximately 25% were seen once. These sequences were also reported in another study, on T cells of mothers and their children.

Source material: blood. The receptor source for this set is a girl between 2 and 10 years old in good health. Each CDR3 is given with its conserved first and last residue. A D gene is named only where the DNA matches it firmly. A row's size may be missing; if present it is once, few, many or a size class.

V gene	D gene	CDR3 length	clone size	J gene	CDR3 protein	CDR3 DNA
TRBV28	-	19	-	TRBJ2-4	CASSLYIALTDSLQNIQYF	TGTGCCAGCAGTTTGTATATTGCTCTGACAGACAGCCTCCAAAACATTCAGTACTTC
TRBV20-1	-	16	-	TRBJ1-1	CSARGWRDTVNTEAFF	TGCAGTGCTAGAGGATGGCGGGACACCGTGAACACTGAAGCTTTCTTT
TRBV6-5	TRBD2	15	-	TRBJ2-7	CASSYSGLAGDEQYF	TGTGCCAGCAGTTACAGTGGGCTAGCGGGAGACGAGCAGTACTTC
TRBV7-3	-	13	-	TRBJ1-1	CASSLEPGAEAFF	TGTGCCAGCAGCTTAGAACCTGGGGCTGAAGCTTTCTTT
TRBV4-3	TRBD1	15	many	TRBJ2-7	CASSQDGTGVNEQYF	TGCGCCAGCAGCCAAGATGGGACAGGGGTAAACGAGCAGTACTTC
TRBV6-5	TRBD1	17	-	TRBJ2-1	CASSYAGQGTSYNEQFF	TGTGCCAGCAGTTACGCGGGACAGGGGACTTCCTACAATGAGCAGTTCTTC
TRBV27	-	15	once	TRBJ1-4	CASSTHPKVIEKLFF	TGTGCCAGCAGTACCCACCCCAAGGTTATTGAAAAACTGTTTTTT
TRBV7-2	TRBD1	14	-	TRBJ1-1	CASSLPHRGTEAFF	TGTGCCAGCAGCTTGCCCCACAGGGGGACTGAAGCTTTCTTT
TRBV12-3/TRBV12-4	-	13	-	TRBJ2-7	CASQDTGSYEQYF	TGTGCCAGCCAAGACACGGGCTCCTACGAGCAGTACTTC
TRBV7-2	TRBD2	15	-	TRBJ2-3	CASSLGGRRTDTQYF	TGTGCCAGCAGCTTAGGCGGGAGAAGGACAGATACGCAGTATTTT
TRBV25-1	-	14	-	TRBJ1-2	CASSEFMSASGYTF	TGTGCCAGCAGTGAATTTATGTCAGCCAGTGGCTACACCTTC
TRBV20-1	TRBD2	15	few	TRBJ2-5	CSALTSGGAQETQYF	TGCAGTGCCCTGACTAGCGGGGGGGCCCAAGAGACCCAGTACTTC
TRBV2	TRBD2	14	few	TRBJ2-3	CASSKGLGTDTQYF	TGTGCCAGCAGTAAAGGACTAGGGACAGATACGCAGTATTTT
TRBV5-1	-	15	few	TRBJ1-1	CASGKGNDGNTEAFF	TGCGCCAGCGGTAAGGGGAACGACGGGAACACTGAAGCTTTCTTT
TRBV29-1	TRBD1	14	-	TRBJ2-1	CSVEFVRQGGEQFF	TGCAGCGTTGAATTCGTGCGACAGGGTGGGGAGCAGTTCTTC
TRBV7-2	-	14	-	TRBJ2-4	CASSLAPLEDIQYF	TGTGCCAGCAGCTTAGCGCCGCTAGAGGACATTCAGTACTTC
TRBV7-3	-	14	-	TRBJ2-7	CASSLHDSTYEQYF	TGTGCCAGCAGCCTGCACGACAGTACCTACGAGCAGTACTTC
TRBV2	-	12	few	TRBJ1-2	CASSLFDSFYTF	TGTGCCAGCAGCCTCTTCGACAGCTTCTACACCTTC
TRBV18	-	17	few	TRBJ2-4	CASSPRNDPGAKNIQYF	TGTGCCAGCTCACCACGAAATGACCCGGGCGCCAAAAACATTCAGTACTTC
TRBV7-9	-	18	few	TRBJ2-2	CASSPLTGTKFKAGELFF	TGTGCCAGCAGCCCCTTGACAGGAACGAAGTTTAAGGCCGGGGAGCTGTTTTTT
TRBV7-8	-	18	-	TRBJ2-3	CASSQEAAHTASTDTQYF	TGTGCCAGCAGCCAGGAAGCGGCCCACACCGCTAGCACAGATACGCAGTATTTT
TRBV3-1	-	15	few	TRBJ2-1	CASSQEWGVYNEQFF	TGTGCCAGCAGCCAAGAATGGGGGGTCTACAATGAGCAGTTCTTC
TRBV20-1	TRBD1	14	-	TRBJ1-1	CSAEPGQGLTEAFF	TGCAGTGCTGAACCGGGACAGGGACTCACTGAAGCTTTCTTT